The clone carrying this T cell receptor beta chain was observed at least ten times. Antigen: not known. Per germline, CDR1 MDHEN and CDR2 SYDVKM. CDR3 size: 15 residues. Trimming cost V 3 bases and J 1 base, with 10 bases left between them. The data are from a study of T cell repertoires in cytomegalovirus infection. TCRdb itself ran the reads through MiXCR, one entry per CDR3 protein. The table includes over 250,000 distinct CDR3 sequences, roughly 26% detected once. Findings and caveats of the study: HLA-C-restricted TCR beta clonotypes specific for CMV led the ex vivo response.

The chain carries TRBV28 and TRBJ2-1; D is unresolved. The origin of this receptor is a human donor in good health (CMV status not recorded). Some clones in this sample may be carry-over from other donors' samples. Sequencing was performed on PBMCs. The CDR3 here is CASSFPSGSYNEQFF. The CDR3 bases are TGTGCCAGCAGTTTTCCGAGTGGTTCCTACAATGAGCAGTTCTTC.